Sequencing of this T cell receptor beta chain was carried out in a study of T cells in Graves' hyperthyroidism and ophthalmopathy. Researchers took RNA transcripts and amplified the TCR beta CDR3 regions from them. The TCR CDR3 was amplified in a first-round RT-PCR using the HTBI primer set. TCRdb recomputed calls from the multiplex PCR reads with MiXCR, one row per CDR3 protein. Among about 420,000 distinct CDR3 sequences listed, more than 15% were seen once. The CDR3 loop spans 13 amino acids. V shed 6 bases and J 8 bases; nucleotides not matched to a gene: 9. CDR1 is MNHEY and CDR2 is SVGEGT in the germline V gene. This clonotype was picked up many times.

The chain employs TRBV6-2 or TRBV6-3 and TRBJ1-2; 7 nucleotides line up with TRBD1. The sequence came from a woman between 18 and 30 years old with Graves' hyperthyroidism. The sequenced sample was blood. CDR3 loop: CASSSAGTAGYTF. CDR3 DNA: TGTGCCAGCAGCTCAGCCGGGACAGCGGGCTACACCTTC.